The 25 T cell receptor beta chains presented below share a single source sample, sequenced in a study of T cell responses to AZD1222 COVID-19 vaccine. Here immunoSEQ multiplex PCR was the method, and the copy in TCRdb shows in-frame clones only, minus some. This table holds tens of thousands of clones, approximately 90% found once. The specimen comprised peripheral blood, sampled on day 0 of MenACWY control vaccination. These receptors were taken from an adult in good health.

The V call is TRBV3-1 (or the pseudogene TRBV3-2), the J call TRBJ1-3; D is unclear. V dropped 2 bases and J dropped 4 bases, with 6 bases sitting between them. The CDR3 has 13 amino acids. In germline, CDR1 is LGHDT, CDR2 YNNKEL (reference sequence). The CDR3 loop reads CASSQSQGNTIYF. In DNA, the CDR3 is TGTGCCAGCAGCCAATCACAGGGAAACACCATATATTTT.

The rearrangement joins TRBV11-2 to TRBJ2-5; D is unclear. Germline CDR1 reads SGHAT; CDR2 reads FQNNGV. The V gene lost 2 bases and the J gene lost 3 bases, with 7 bases spanning the gap. The length of the CDR3 is 13 residues. The CDR3 DNA follows: TGTGCCAGCAGCTTAACTCCGAAAGAGACCCAGTACTTC. Protein: CASSLTPKETQYF.

This chain links TRBV28 with TRBJ2-7; D call uncertain. CDR3 length equals 13 residues. In germline, CDR1 is MDHEN, CDR2 SYDVKM. V was cut by 7 bases and J by 2 bases, with 12 bases left in between. The CDR3 DNA reads TGTGCCAGCACTCGTCCCCTTACCTACGAGCAGTACTTC. Residues: CASTRPLTYEQYF.

This clone was detected only once. The rearrangement uses TRBV30 and TRBJ1-2, with 7 bases that match TRBD1. The length of the CDR3 is 13 residues. The germline gives CDR1 GTSNPN, CDR2 SVGIG (reference sequence). V gave up 3 bases and J gave up 1 base; unmatched junction bases: 2. In DNA, the CDR3 is TGTGCCTGGAGGGGACAGCGTAACTATGGCTACACCTTC. Its translation is CAWRGQRNYGYTF.

The V gene is TRBV5-1, the J gene TRBJ1-2; possibly TRBD1 for D (5 bases). Trimming removed 2 bases from V and 3 bases from J, with 20 bases in between. This CDR3 has 17 residues. Germline V CDR1 and CDR2: SGHRS, YFSETQ. The DNA for the CDR3 is TGCGCCAGCAGCTTCACGGCAGGGAATCAATTTTACTATGGCTACACCTTC. Translation: CASSFTAGNQFYYGYTF.

V usage is TRBV14 and J usage is TRBJ2-1, with D possibly matching TRBD2 (6 bases). The CDR3 is 14 residues long. Germline V CDR1 and CDR2: SGHDN, FVKESK. V was trimmed by 5 bases and J by 3 bases, leaving 11 bases between them. The CDR3 is CASSNRDFYNEQFF. DNA of the CDR3: TGTGCCAGCAGCAACCGGGACTTCTACAATGAGCAGTTCTTC.

The chain joins TRBV7-2 to TRBJ2-3, with a possible D match to TRBD2 (5 bases). Trimming shortened V by 1 base and J by 2 bases, and 13 bases separated the two germline ends. CDR1 and CDR2 from the germline V gene are SGHTA and FQGNSA. The CDR3 is made up of 16 amino acids. CDR3 loop: CASSLGLARATDTQYF. In nucleotides, the CDR3 is TGTGCCAGCAGCTTAGGCCTGGCGAGGGCCACAGATACGCAGTATTTT.

This chain joins TRBV28 and TRBJ1-2; D might be TRBD1 (5 bases). This CDR3 has 14 residues. V shed 3 bases and J shed 2 bases, with 10 bases lying between them. Germline CDR1 reads MDHEN; CDR2 reads SYDVKM. In nucleotides, the CDR3 is TGTGCCAGCAGTTTTGCAGGGTCGAACTATGGCTACACCTTC. Its translation is CASSFAGSNYGYTF.

The chain employs TRBV6-6 and TRBJ2-7, with 10 bases that match TRBD1. This CDR3 is built from 15 residues. J was trimmed by 4 bases and V by 2 bases; bases with no gene match: 5. Germline CDR1 MNHNY, CDR2 SVGAGI (reference sequence). The CDR3 DNA sequence: TGTGCCAGCAGTTACGGGAGGACAGGGGGTTACGAGCAGTACTTC. Translated, it gives CASSYGRTGGYEQYF.

In DNA, the CDR3 is TGTGCCAGCAGCCGCGGGACGGCAGGGGAGACCCAGTACTTC. Its protein is CASSRGTAGETQYF. The chain employs TRBV11-2 and TRBJ2-5, with a weak D call TRBD2 (6 bases). The germline V gene encodes CDR1 SGHAT and CDR2 FQNNGV. V was cut by 5 bases and J by 5 bases, with 15 bases left in between. The CDR3 totals 14 residues. The complete variable domain, with remaining parts taken from reference TRBV11-2 and TRBJ2-5, reads EAGVAQSPRYKIIEKRQSVAFWCNPISGHATLYWYQQILGQGPKLLIQFQNNGVVDDSQLPKDRFSAERLKGVDSTLKIQPAKLEDSAVYLCASSRGTAGETQYFGPGTRLLVL.

The CDR3 protein is CASSGDRGSAGELFF. The CDR3 region has the DNA TGTGCCAGCAGTGGGGACAGGGGTTCGGCCGGGGAGCTGTTTTTT. J is TRBJ2-2 and V is TRBV9; TRBD1 aligns across 10 bases. The CDR3 contains 15 residues. Germline CDR1 reads SGDLS; CDR2 reads YYNGEE. Losses at the gene ends were 5 bases for V and 6 bases for J; bases not matched to a gene: 7.

V usage is TRBV2 and J usage is TRBJ1-2; D uncertain. Germline assignment: CDR1 SNHLY and CDR2 FYNNEI. Trimming took 6 bases from V and 0 from J, leaving 8 bases between them. This CDR3 region has 13 residues. The CDR3 DNA reads TGTGCCAGCAGGGACGTAACTAACTATGGCTACACCTTC. This codes for CASRDVTNYGYTF.

The V and J genes are TRBV5-5 and TRBJ2-7; 7 positions agree with TRBD1. The trim removed 3 bases at V and 0 bases at J, leaving 6 bases unmatched. Germline V CDR1 and CDR2: SGHKS, YYEKEE (reference sequence). This CDR3 spans 15 amino acids. This CDR3 reads CASSSRTGPSYEQYF. The CDR3 bases are TGTGCCAGCAGCTCCCGGACAGGCCCCTCCTACGAGCAGTACTTC.

This chain uses TRBV27 with TRBJ2-1, with D unclear. There are 13 residues in the CDR3. Germline V gives CDR1 MNHEY, CDR2 SMNVEV (reference sequence). The V end lost 3 bases, the J end lost 7 bases, and 10 bases lay between the germline ends. CDR3 DNA sequence: TGTGCCAGCAGTTTTTGGGGTAAGAATGAGCAGTTCTTC. Translating gives CASSFWGKNEQFF.

The rearrangement joins TRBV28 to TRBJ1-6; no clear D gene. This CDR3 is 15 amino acids long. Germline V gene lookup returns CDR1 MDHEN and CDR2 SYDVKM. Deletions cut 2 bases from V and 3 bases from J, with 8 bases between. CDR3 protein: CASSLSSYYNSPLHF. CDR3 bases: TGTGCCAGCAGTTTAAGTAGCTACTATAATTCACCCCTCCACTTT.

The V call is TRBV6-5, the J call TRBJ2-4; D unclear. Germline V gene lookup returns CDR1 MNHEY and CDR2 SVGAGI. V was cut by 7 bases and J by 5 bases, with 15 bases left in between. The CDR3 is 14 residues long. The CDR3 region has the DNA TGTGCCAGCATGGTGTCGCCCCTACAAAACATTCAGTACTTC. Amino acids: CASMVSPLQNIQYF.

This chain links TRBV28 with TRBJ2-7; no clear D gene. Germline CDR1 and CDR2: MDHEN and SYDVKM. CDR3 length: 11 residues. V was clipped by 3 bases and J by 7 bases, with 7 bases between them. The CDR3 DNA reads as TGTGCCAGCAGTTTCTCGAGAGAGCAGTACTTC. It codes for CASSFSREQYF.

The V gene is TRBV6-2 or TRBV6-3, the J gene TRBJ1-5; D is uncertain. This CDR3 is 12 amino acids long. Germline V gene sequence: CDR1 MNHEY, CDR2 SVGEGT. Between the trimmed V and J ends, which lost 4 bases and 5 bases, there was a span of 6 bases. The chain's CDR3 is CASSFSYQPQHF. In DNA form, the CDR3 reads TGTGCCAGCAGTTTCTCGTATCAGCCCCAGCATTTT.

The chain carries TRBV7-2 and TRBJ2-2; TRBD1 is a possible D gene (6 bases). V lost 5 bases and J lost 3, with 13 bases in between. There are 15 residues in the CDR3. CDR1 and CDR2 (germline): SGHTA, FQGNSA. CDR3: CASSLLGHYTGELFF. CDR3 coding DNA: TGTGCCAGCAGCCTTCTGGGACATTACACCGGGGAGCTGTTTTTT. Together with reference TRBV7-2 and TRBJ2-2, the CDR3 gives the full variable domain: GAGVSQSPSNKVTEKGKDVELRCDPISGHTALYWYRQSLGQGLEFLIYFQGNSAPDKSGLPSDRFSAERTGGSVSTLTIQRTQQEDSAVYLCASSLLGHYTGELFFGEGSRLTVL.

The chain has TRBV25-1 and TRBJ2-1; D remains ambiguous. CDR3 length: 16 residues. V dropped 1 base and J dropped 0 bases, with 10 bases sitting between them. Germline-derived CDR1 and CDR2 are MGHDK and SYGVNS. The CDR3 spells CASSESWQSSYNEQFF. CDR3 nucleotides: TGTGCCAGCAGTGAATCGTGGCAGAGCTCCTACAATGAGCAGTTCTTC.

A single count supports this clone. The chain couples TRBV9 to TRBJ1-6; the D is unclear. There are 12 residues in the CDR3. In germline, CDR1 is SGDLS, CDR2 YYNGEE. V was clipped by 0 bases and J by 11 bases, with 6 bases between them. Here the CDR3 DNA reads TGTGCCAGCAGCGTAGTCGGCGCACCCCTCCACTTT. The encoded protein is CASSVVGAPLHF.

V and J are TRBV24-1 and TRBJ2-3; 9 bases are a match to TRBD1. V shed 7 bases and J 8 bases; nucleotides not matched to a gene: 3. Germline V gives CDR1 KGHDR, CDR2 SFDVKD. The CDR3 runs to 12 residues. CDR3 protein: CATRDRGGTQYF. The CDR3 bases are TGTGCCACCAGGGACAGGGGAGGTACGCAGTATTTT.

In regard to this clone: Other DNA sequences within the sample encode an identical CDR3. The gene calls are TRBV27 and TRBJ2-1; D may be TRBD2 (6 bases). V dropped 3 bases and J dropped 7 bases, with 13 bases sitting between them. Germline assignment: CDR1 MNHEY and CDR2 SMNVEV (reference sequence). This CDR3 region has 14 residues. For the CDR3, the DNA is TGTGCCAGCAGTTTGAGGAGGGGAGGTAATGAGCAGTTCTTC. This translates into CASSLRRGGNEQFF.

The count of this clone is one. The chain uses TRBV5-4 and TRBJ2-2; D unclear. The CDR3 is made up of 16 amino acids. Germline assignment: CDR1 SGHNT and CDR2 YYREEE (reference sequence). Trimming removed 3 bases from V and 2 bases from J, with 14 bases in between. The CDR3 bases are TGTGCCAGCAGCTCCTTATCCCTTTCAAACACCGGGGAGCTGTTTTTT. It translates to CASSSLSLSNTGELFF.

This chain connects TRBV6-2 or TRBV6-3 to TRBJ2-1; TRBD2 matches at 11 bases. J was trimmed by 8 bases and V by 4 bases; bases with no gene match: 7. CDR3 size: 15 residues. The germline CDR1 and CDR2 sequences are MNHEY and SVGEGT. Here the CDR3 DNA reads TGTGCCAGCAGTTTTGCGACTAGCGGGAACGATGAGCAGTTCTTC. Its protein product is CASSFATSGNDEQFF.